The 19 T cell receptor beta chains reported below all come from one sample, sequenced in a study of radiation and T cells in renal cell carcinoma. Here immunoSEQ multiplex PCR was the method, and the copy in TCRdb shows in-frame clones only, minus some. In the table there are around 140,000 clones, 88% of which are singletons. The time point was: baseline pretreatment blood. Treatment of the sample: 15 Gy SBRT to primary tumor, nephrectomy 4 weeks later. Sequenced here: blood, sampled from a patient whose treatment included radiotherapy and nephrectomy. The source is an older woman with renal cell carcinoma.

The rearrangement links TRBV27 to TRBJ1-1; possible D gene TRBD1, 5 bases. Germline V gene sequence: CDR1 MNHEY, CDR2 SMNVEV (reference sequence). Trimming cost V 0 bases and J 4 bases, with 12 bases left between them. This CDR3 contains 15 residues. The chain's CDR3 is CASSLSIKGITEAFF. The CDR3 nucleotides read TGTGCCAGCAGTTTATCGATAAAGGGGATCACTGAAGCTTTCTTT.

This chain uses TRBV6-1 with TRBJ1-3; no clear D. CDR1 and CDR2 (germline): MNHNS, SASEGT. V lost 4 bases, J lost 4 bases, and 14 bases lay in between. CDR3 size: 15 residues. CDR3 in DNA: TGTGCCAGCAGTGCACGAGGGCTGGAGGGAAACACCATATATTTT. Its protein is CASSARGLEGNTIYF.

The rearrangement links TRBV19 to TRBJ1-5; 7 nucleotides agree with TRBD1. The CDR3 runs to 20 residues. Germline V gene lookup returns CDR1 LNHDA and CDR2 SQIVND (reference sequence). Trimming removed 0 bases from V and 0 bases from J; junction bases left unmatched: 14. CDR3 nucleotide sequence: TGTGCCAGTAGTATAGATCGGAACAGGGAGGGGGCGAATAGCAATCAGCCCCAGCATTTT. Translating it yields CASSIDRNREGANSNQPQHF.

This clone was seen more than once but under ten times. V and J are TRBV6-5 and TRBJ2-7; TRBD1 might be the D (5 bases). This CDR3 is 15 amino acids long. The V gene lost 2 bases and the J gene lost 2 bases, with 13 bases spanning the gap. CDR1 and CDR2 from the germline V gene are MNHEY and SVGAGI. The CDR3 loop reads CASSYRPGQTYEQYF. In nucleotides, the CDR3 is TGTGCCAGCAGTTACCGGCCAGGGCAAACCTACGAGCAGTACTTC.

The chain carries TRBV7-3 and TRBJ2-5; a possible D gene is TRBD1 (5 bases). CDR3 length: 15 amino acids. V lost 1 base, J lost 2 bases, and 11 bases lay in between. Germline V gene sequence: CDR1 SGHTA, CDR2 FQGTGA. CDR3 sequence: CASSLMAGFQETQYF. The CDR3 DNA is TGTGCCAGCAGCTTAATGGCAGGGTTTCAAGAGACCCAGTACTTC.

The chain couples TRBV11-3 to TRBJ2-7, with D tentatively TRBD1 (5 bases). Germline lookup yields CDR1 SGHNT and CDR2 YENEEA. This CDR3 comprises 15 residues. The germline V and J ends were trimmed by 4 bases and 4 bases, with 17 bases remaining between them. This CDR3 reads CASSSFTDQGYEQYF. The CDR3 DNA is TGTGCCAGCAGCTCGTTCACGGACCAGGGTTACGAGCAGTACTTC. Combining the CDR3 with reference TRBV11-3 and TRBJ2-7 gives the whole variable domain EAGVVQSPRYKIIEKKQPVAFWCNPISGHNTLYWYLQNLGQGPELLIRYENEEAVDDSQLPKDRFSAERLKGVDSTLKIQPAELGDSAVYLCASSSFTDQGYEQYFGPGTRLTVT.

This clone was picked up a small number of times. The genes are TRBV28 and TRBJ1-1, with 7 bases fitting TRBD1. The germline V gene encodes CDR1 MDHEN and CDR2 SYDVKM. The V and J ends lost 6 bases and 4 bases, in that order; junction bases with no gene match: 5. The CDR3 consists of 13 residues. The CDR3 DNA sequence: TGTGCCAGCAGACCTCAGGGGGGCACTGAAGCTTTCTTT. This encodes CASRPQGGTEAFF.

The chain couples TRBV4-3 to TRBJ1-1, with a possible D match to TRBD1 (5 bases). This CDR3 has 14 residues. V gave up 1 base and J gave up 5 bases, with 11 bases separating them. CDR1 and CDR2 (germline): LGHNA, YSLEER. CDR3 protein: CASSQAEGRTEAFF. CDR3 sequence (DNA): TGCGCCAGCAGCCAAGCTGAGGGGAGGACTGAAGCTTTCTTT.

This clone has a handful of counts. The CDR3 region is CASRIQETQYF. CDR3 bases: TGTGCCAGCAGGATCCAAGAGACCCAGTACTTC. This chain uses TRBV2 with TRBJ2-5; unclear D gene. This CDR3 is built from 11 residues. Trimming took off 6 bases at V and 1 base at J, with 3 bases between the two ends. Germline loops: CDR1 SNHLY, CDR2 FYNNEI.

This chain connects TRBV28 to TRBJ2-7; the D is unclear. Trimming took 8 bases from V and 1 from J, leaving 24 bases between them. The CDR3 has 17 residues. Germline values: CDR1 MDHEN, CDR2 SYDVKM. CDR3 nucleotide sequence: TGTGCCAGCTCAAAAAGCCTCCGTTTTGTGGTATCCTACGAGCAGTACTTC. Protein product: CASSKSLRFVVSYEQYF.

The CDR3 region has the DNA TGTGCCAGCAGCCCCCTGGGGCGGGGGGACAAAAACATTCAGTACTTC. This sequence encodes CASSPLGRGDKNIQYF. The chain recombines TRBV28 with TRBJ2-4; the match to TRBD2 covers 8 bases. Losses at the gene ends were 6 bases for V and 3 bases for J; bases not matched to a gene: 10. The CDR3 spans 16 residues. From germline, CDR1 is MDHEN and CDR2 SYDVKM.

The chain links TRBV6-1 to TRBJ2-2; 7 positions match TRBD2. V dropped 7 bases and J dropped 3; count of bases not matched to a gene: 5. Germline lookup yields CDR1 MNHNS and CDR2 SASEGT. The CDR3 spans 14 residues. CDR3: CASTWAGDTGELFF. In DNA, the CDR3 is TGTGCCAGCACTTGGGCGGGAGACACCGGGGAGCTGTTTTTT.

This chain links TRBV5-1 with TRBJ1-1, with D uncertain. The CDR3 is 17 amino acids. Trimming stripped 5 bases from V and 0 bases from J, with 20 bases between. The germline V gene encodes CDR1 SGHRS and CDR2 YFSETQ. CDR3 DNA: TGCGCCAGCAGTCCAGGAGACGACACCGTACTGAACACTGAAGCTTTCTTT. Translated, it gives CASSPGDDTVLNTEAFF. Full variable domain (missing parts from reference TRBV5-1 and TRBJ1-1): KAGVTQTPRYLIKTRGQQVTLSCSPISGHRSVSWYQQTPGQGLQFLFEYFSETQRNKGNFPGRFSGRQFSNSRSEMNVSTLELGDSALYLCASSPGDDTVLNTEAFFGQGTRLTVV.

The rearrangement uses TRBV4-2 and TRBJ2-4, with 8 bases that match TRBD2. From germline, CDR1 is LGHNA and CDR2 YNFKEQ. The CDR3 has 16 amino acids. The J segment lost 9 bases and the V segment lost 0 bases, leaving 10 bases of the junction unmatched. CDR3 residues: CASSQDPLAGRGIQYF. DNA of the CDR3: TGTGCCAGCAGCCAAGACCCCCTAGCGGGCCGGGGCATTCAGTACTTC.

Only one count was recorded for this clone. The chain has TRBV28 and TRBJ1-4, with a tentative D call TRBD1 (6 bases). There are 16 residues in the CDR3. V lost 0 bases and J lost 3, with 11 bases in between. Germline loops: CDR1 MDHEN, CDR2 SYDVKM. The CDR3 bases are TGTGCCAGCAGTTTATGGGGGGGCCTTTCTAATGAAAAACTGTTTTTT. It translates to CASSLWGGLSNEKLFF.

J is TRBJ1-1 and V is TRBV28; D is unclear. Germline V gives CDR1 MDHEN, CDR2 SYDVKM. This CDR3 has 13 amino acids. V was pared by 6 bases and J by 5 bases, with 13 bases between. The CDR3 sequence: CASRLTRYTEAFF. DNA for the CDR3: TGTGCCAGCAGACTTACGAGATATACTGAAGCTTTCTTT.

The gene calls are TRBV9 and TRBJ2-7; possible D gene TRBD1, 6 bases. Germline CDR1 reads SGDLS; CDR2 reads YYNGEE. CDR3 length: 13 amino acids. The V and J ends lost 3 bases and 6 bases respectively, with 13 bases between them. CDR3 DNA sequence: TGTGCCAGCAGCGCCCAGGGGCTGGGCGAGCAGTACTTC. Translated, it gives CASSAQGLGEQYF.

This chain joins TRBV6-5 and TRBJ1-5; D ambiguous. Germline lookup yields CDR1 MNHEY and CDR2 SVGAGI. The CDR3 loop spans 13 amino acids. V was shortened by 6 bases and J by 7 bases, with 13 bases between the two germline ends. This CDR3 is CASRQTTRQPQHF. For the CDR3, the DNA is TGTGCCAGCAGGCAGACTACAAGACAGCCCCAGCATTTT.

This sequence joins TRBV6-5 and TRBJ1-5, with D uncertain. Germline V gene sequence: CDR1 MNHEY, CDR2 SVGAGI. The CDR3 extends over 16 amino acids. V was cut by 0 bases and J by 4 bases, with 13 bases left in between. This chain's CDR3 is CASSYSMSSLNQPQHF. Here the CDR3 DNA reads TGTGCCAGCAGTTACTCGATGAGTAGTTTAAATCAGCCCCAGCATTTT.